The 11 T cell receptor beta chains below all came from one sample that was sequenced in a study of tumor-infiltrating lymphocytes in primary liver carcinoma. The template, about 540 ng total RNA, yielded TCR beta cDNA made with a constant-region primer. Each TCR beta library was derived from three nested multiplex PCR rounds that employed slightly modified ARM-PCR. Both of the initial two PCR rounds ran for approximately 11 cycles and employed TRBV1-TRBV30 forward primers alongside a C-beta reverse primer. TCRdb recomputed calls from the multiplex PCR reads with MiXCR, one row per CDR3 protein. The sample contains more than 95,000 distinct CDR3 sequences, around 64% of which appear only once. Each 20-30 mg portion of unsorted bulk tissue served as the source for co-extraction of RNA and DNA. Sample: liver tumor tissue from sampling region 3. Subset here: tumor region T3, left-lateral pole. The receptors shown here come from an older woman with primary liver carcinoma and hepatitis B virus infection.

Concerning this clonotype: The junction and the germline gene differ at one end; a read error may be behind it. The rearrangement uses TRBV4-1 and TRBJ2-1; 9 bases map to TRBD2. This CDR3 region has 20 residues. From germline, CDR1 is MGHRA and CDR2 YSYEKL. CDR3 region: CASSPIPGTSFENSYNEQFF. CDR3 sequence (DNA): TGTGCCAGCAGTCCAATTCCCGGGACTAGCTTCGAGAACTCCTACAATGAGCAGTTCTTC.

On this clonotype itself: This likely comes from a read error, as the CDR3 has no conserved phenylalanine or tryptophan at its end. The chain has TRBV5-4 and TRBJ2-6; the match to TRBD1 covers 11 bases. The CDR3 is made up of 18 amino acids. Looked up from germline, CDR1 is SGHNT and CDR2 is YYREEE (reference sequence). CDR3 sequence (DNA): TGTGCCAACAGCTTGACCGGACAGGGGGCGCTTGGGGCCAACGTCCTGACTTTA. Translating gives CANSLTGQGALGANVLTL.

The rearrangement joins TRBV24-1 to TRBJ2-1; weak D call: TRBD1 (5 bases). Per germline, CDR1 KGHDR and CDR2 SFDVKD. This CDR3 contains 13 residues. V dropped 6 bases and J dropped 7 bases, with 12 bases sitting between them. CDR3 sequence reads: CATSSPGFNEQFF. For the CDR3, the DNA is TGTGCCACCAGTTCCCCAGGGTTTAATGAGCAGTTCTTC.

With respect to this clonotype: It is likely a read error, because the conserved phenylalanine at the end of the CDR3 is missing. The chain recombines TRBV11-2 with TRBJ1-1; TRBD1 is a possible D gene (6 bases). Germline CDR1 and CDR2: SGHAT and FQNNGV. CDR3 size: 16 residues. Trimming took off 9 bases at V and 4 bases at J, with 24 bases between the two ends. The CDR3 loop reads CASGPPGGARTTEAFI. As DNA, the CDR3 is TGTGCCAGTGGCCCACCCGGGGGGGCGCGTACCACTGAAGCTTTCATT.

About this clonotype: This may be a read error: a much more frequent sequence differs by one nucleotide. The chain is built from TRBV6-1 and TRBJ2-7, with 10 bases identical to TRBD2. There are 15 residues in the CDR3. With 7 bases clipped from V and 0 bases from J, the junction kept 6 bases outside the gene matches. Germline CDR1 MNHNS, CDR2 SASEGT. CDR3 coding DNA: TGTGCCAGCACTGCGGGACTAGCGAACTCCTACGAGCAGTACTTC. This encodes CASTAGLANSYEQYF.

This clonotype was counted at least ten times. V gene TRBV6-1 combines with J gene TRBJ1-2, with D maybe TRBD1 (6 bases). This CDR3 has 15 residues. Germline V gene sequence: CDR1 MNHNS, CDR2 SASEGT. The V and J ends lost 1 base and 4 bases respectively, with 13 bases between them. In DNA form, the CDR3 reads TGTGCCAGCAGTGAAGGGGCACAGGGAGGCTATGGCTACACCTTC. Its protein is CASSEGAQGGYGYTF.

V and J are TRBV25-1 and TRBJ2-3, with 11 bases fitting TRBD1. V lost 4 bases and J lost 3; bases outside the gene matches: 6. Germline V lookup: CDR1 MGHDK, CDR2 SYGVNS. This CDR3 spans 16 amino acids. The CDR3 loop reads CASSVGTGGVTDTQYF. For the CDR3, the DNA is TGTGCCAGCAGTGTGGGGACAGGGGGAGTAACAGATACGCAGTATTTT.

As concerns this clonotype: Just one base apart from a much larger clone, this may be a read error. This chain joins TRBV6-1 and TRBJ1-1, with a tentative D call TRBD1 (6 bases). This CDR3 contains 13 residues. CDR1 MNHNS and CDR2 SASEGT come from the germline V gene. CDR3 sequence (DNA): TGTGCCAGCAGCAACAGGGAATTCACTGTAGCTTTCTTT. Protein product: CASSNREFTVAFF.

The genes are TRBV7-9 and TRBJ2-7, with 12 bases matching TRBD2. Germline-derived CDR1 and CDR2 are SEHNR and FQNEAQ (reference sequence). The CDR3 has 15 amino acids. After removal of 5 bases from V and 6 bases from J, the junction contained 8 bases not matched to a gene. Written as DNA, the CDR3 is TGTGCCAGCAGCCCCCCTAGCGGGAGGGCCCCCGAGCAGTACTTC. Translated: CASSPPSGRAPEQYF. The entire variable domain, with the rest obtained from reference TRBV7-9 and TRBJ2-7, is as follows: DTGVSQNPRHKITKRGQNVTFRCDPISEHNRLYWYRQTLGQGPEFLTYFQNEAQLEKSRLLSDRFSAERPKGSFSTLEIQRTEQGDSAMYLCASSPPSGRAPEQYFGPGTRLTVT.

This clonotype occurred a few times. The chain links TRBV7-9 to TRBJ2-7; 14 positions match TRBD2. Losses at the gene ends were 3 bases for V and 2 bases for J; bases not matched to a gene: 6. The CDR3 runs to 17 residues. Germline-derived CDR1 and CDR2 are SEHNR and FQNEAQ (reference sequence). The chain's CDR3 is CASSLGRLAGGTYEQYF. Here the CDR3 DNA reads TGTGCCAGCAGCTTGGGGCGACTAGCGGGAGGGACCTACGAGCAGTACTTC.

The chain combines TRBV4-1 with TRBJ2-7; possible D gene TRBD2, 5 bases. Germline V gives CDR1 MGHRA, CDR2 YSYEKL. This CDR3 has 17 amino acids. V was pared by 0 bases and J by 2 bases, with 17 bases between. For the CDR3, the DNA is TGCGCCAGCAGCCAAGACCGTGGTGGACTTGGGACCTACGAGCAGTACTTC. The encoded protein is CASSQDRGGLGTYEQYF.